Listed here is a single T cell receptor beta chain. What it binds is not known. CDR3 length equals 12 residues. The trim removed 0 bases at V and 16 bases at J, leaving 4 bases unmatched. CDR1 and CDR2 from the germline V gene are LNHDA and SQIVND (reference sequence). This record belongs to a study of vaccination and CD4 T cells after COVID-19. As for the study in general: All convalescent patients were nasal swab PCR positive for SARS-CoV-2; 9 or 10 had mild and one severe disease. The cells were exposed to overlapping spike peptides originating from SARS-CoV-2, HCoV-NL63, HCoV-OC43 and HCoV-229E for stimulation. Findings of the study overall: From a median of about 21 to 40, SARS-CoV-2-reactive clonotypes increased, though not significantly. Among reactive clones from convalescent patients, a median 86.3% appeared only post-vaccination.

Oncomine TCR Beta short-read sequencing was applied to DNA from cultured CD4+ T cells. Each CDR3 protein gets one entry after TCRdb re-called the PCR reads with MiXCR. The table has 9,900 or so distinct CDR3 sequences, about half seen once. The treatment here: approximately 9-day PBMC culture with coronavirus spike peptide pools or control peptides (ViraFEST assay). This clonotype was sampled from a human donor who had recovered from COVID-19. Sequenced input: CD4+ T cells from blood, cultured in vitro. V usage is TRBV19 and J usage is TRBJ1-5, with 9 nucleotides matching TRBD1. Here the CDR3 DNA reads TGTGCCAGTAGTATAGAGAGGACAGGGGTACATTTT. This gives the protein CASSIERTGVHF. Full variable domain (rest looked up from reference TRBV19 and TRBJ1-5): DGGITQSPKYLFRKEGQNVTLSCEQNLNHDAMYWYRQDPGQGLRLIYYSQIVNDFQKGDIAEGYSVSREKKESFPLTVTSAQKNPTAFYLCASSIERTGVHFGDGTRLSIL.